This TCR beta chain derives from a study of blood T cell repertoires in COVID-19. Germline V gene sequence: CDR1 SGHRS, CDR2 YFSETQ. The V segment lost 3 bases and the J segment 5 bases; nucleotides outside the gene matches: 3. The CDR3 sequence is 15 residues long. This table comes from immunoSEQ multiplex PCR, and its TCRdb copy is limited to in-frame clones, with some not included. The sample has about 200,000 clones; about 90% are singletons. The chain joins TRBV5-1 to TRBJ2-1, with 12 bases identical to TRBD2. This clonotype was obtained from a woman aged 70 to 79 with acute or convalescent COVID-19. The sample was peripheral blood. CDR3: CASSSGLAGHNEQFF. Here the CDR3 DNA reads TGCGCCAGCAGCTCAGGACTAGCGGGACACAATGAGCAGTTCTTC.